This record looks at one T cell receptor beta chain sequence and its context. The data were obtained in a study of blood T cell repertoires in COVID-19. In the study overall: Material from acute and convalescent COVID-19 was sourced from the United States, Italy and Spain. The cDNA or gDNA used as material had been derived from T cells, B-cell-depleted T cells, or PBMCs.

In the original analysis: Reference gene primer amplification in the assay estimated nucleated cell counts. Some clones are missing from TCRdb's copy, which holds only in-frame ones; the method was immunoSEQ multiplex PCR. V, J and clone size reflect that table, while D and trimming were determined from the DNA. The sample yields 100,000 to 150,000 clones, approximately 85% seen once. The germline V gene has CDR1 SGHDT and CDR2 YYEEEE. There are 17 residues in the CDR3. V gave up 4 bases and J gave up 3 bases; unmatched junction bases: 12. The sequence was obtained from a human donor in a cohort sampled during active COVID-19. What was sequenced was peripheral blood. The gene calls are TRBV5-6 and TRBJ2-3, with 9 bases fitting TRBD1. The CDR3 loop reads CASSSSGQGETTDTQYF. The DNA of the CDR3 is TGTGCCAGCAGCAGTTCGGGACAGGGAGAAACAACAGATACGCAGTATTTT.